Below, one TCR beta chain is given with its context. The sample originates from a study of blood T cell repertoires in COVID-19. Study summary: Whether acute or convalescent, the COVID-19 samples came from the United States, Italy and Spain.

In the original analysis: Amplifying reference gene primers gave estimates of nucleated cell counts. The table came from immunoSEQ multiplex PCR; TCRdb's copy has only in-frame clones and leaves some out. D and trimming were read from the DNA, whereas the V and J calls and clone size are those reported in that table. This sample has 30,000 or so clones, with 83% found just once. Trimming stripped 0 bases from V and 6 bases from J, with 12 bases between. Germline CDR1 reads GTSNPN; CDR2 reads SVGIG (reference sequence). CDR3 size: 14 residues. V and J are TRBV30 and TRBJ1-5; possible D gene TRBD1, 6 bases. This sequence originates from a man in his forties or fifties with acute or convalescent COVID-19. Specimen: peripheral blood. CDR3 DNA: TGTGCCTGGAGTGTAGTACGGGGGGCTCAGCCCCAGCATTTT. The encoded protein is CAWSVVRGAQPQHF.